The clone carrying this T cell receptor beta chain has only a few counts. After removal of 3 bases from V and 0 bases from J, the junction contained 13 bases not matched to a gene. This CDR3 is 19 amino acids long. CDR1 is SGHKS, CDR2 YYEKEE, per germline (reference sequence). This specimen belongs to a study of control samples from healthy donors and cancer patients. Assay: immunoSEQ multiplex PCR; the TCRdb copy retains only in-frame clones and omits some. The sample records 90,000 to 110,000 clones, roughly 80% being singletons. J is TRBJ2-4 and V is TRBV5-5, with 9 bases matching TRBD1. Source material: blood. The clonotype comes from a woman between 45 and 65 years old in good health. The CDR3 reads CASSSVHRDRVLAKNIQYF. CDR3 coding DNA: TGTGCCAGCAGCTCGGTCCACCGGGACAGGGTCCTAGCCAAAAACATTCAGTACTTC.